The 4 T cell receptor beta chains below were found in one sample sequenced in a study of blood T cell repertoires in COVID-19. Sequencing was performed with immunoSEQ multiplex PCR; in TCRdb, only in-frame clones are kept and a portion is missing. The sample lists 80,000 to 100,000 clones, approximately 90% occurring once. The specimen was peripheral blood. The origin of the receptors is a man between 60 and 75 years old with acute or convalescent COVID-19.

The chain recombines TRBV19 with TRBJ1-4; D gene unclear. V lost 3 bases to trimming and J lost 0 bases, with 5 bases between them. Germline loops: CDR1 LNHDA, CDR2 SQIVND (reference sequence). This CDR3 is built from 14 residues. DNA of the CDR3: TGTGCCAGTAGTATCCAGACAACTAATGAAAAACTGTTTTTT. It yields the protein CASSIQTTNEKLFF. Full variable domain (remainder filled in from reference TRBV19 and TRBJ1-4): DGGITQSPKYLFRKEGQNVTLSCEQNLNHDAMYWYRQDPGQGLRLIYYSQIVNDFQKGDIAEGYSVSREKKESFPLTVTSAQKNPTAFYLCASSIQTTNEKLFFGSGTQLSVL.

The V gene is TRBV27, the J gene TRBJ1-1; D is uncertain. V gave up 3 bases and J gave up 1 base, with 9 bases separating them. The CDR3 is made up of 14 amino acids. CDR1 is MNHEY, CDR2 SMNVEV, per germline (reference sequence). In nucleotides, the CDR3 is TGTGCCAGCAGTTTGGCCGCTTCGAACACTGAAGCTTTCTTT. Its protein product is CASSLAASNTEAFF.

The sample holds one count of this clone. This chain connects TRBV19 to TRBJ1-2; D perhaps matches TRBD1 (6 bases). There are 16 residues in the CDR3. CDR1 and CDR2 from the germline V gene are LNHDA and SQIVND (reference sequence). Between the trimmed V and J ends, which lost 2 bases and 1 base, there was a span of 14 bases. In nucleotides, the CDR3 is TGTGCCAGTAGTATACTGGGAAGGGGGTTTAACTATGGCTACACCTTC. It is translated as CASSILGRGFNYGYTF.

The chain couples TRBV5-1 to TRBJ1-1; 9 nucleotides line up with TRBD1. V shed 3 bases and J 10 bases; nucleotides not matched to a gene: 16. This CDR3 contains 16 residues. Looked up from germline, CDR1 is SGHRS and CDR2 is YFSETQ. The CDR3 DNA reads TGCGCCAGCAGCTCCAACACAGGACAGGGGCGAGGGAGAGCTTTCTTT. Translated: CASSSNTGQGRGRAFF.